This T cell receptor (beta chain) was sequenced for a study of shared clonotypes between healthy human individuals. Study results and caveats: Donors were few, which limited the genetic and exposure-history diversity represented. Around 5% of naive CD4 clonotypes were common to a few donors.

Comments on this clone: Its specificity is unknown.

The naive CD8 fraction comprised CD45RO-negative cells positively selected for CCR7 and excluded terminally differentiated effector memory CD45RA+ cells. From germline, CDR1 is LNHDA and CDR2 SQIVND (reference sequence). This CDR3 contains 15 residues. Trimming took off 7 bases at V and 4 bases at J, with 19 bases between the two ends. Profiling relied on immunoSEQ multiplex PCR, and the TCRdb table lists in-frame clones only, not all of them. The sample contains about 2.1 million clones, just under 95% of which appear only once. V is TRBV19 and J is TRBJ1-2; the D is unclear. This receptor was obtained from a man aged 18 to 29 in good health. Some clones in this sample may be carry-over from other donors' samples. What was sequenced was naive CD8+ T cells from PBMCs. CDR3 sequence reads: CASTPRGNRAYGYTF. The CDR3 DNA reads TGTGCCAGTACCCCGCGCGGGAACCGGGCCTATGGCTACACCTTC.